Below, 17 T cell receptor beta chains from the same sample are listed, as sequenced in a study of early T cells in non-severe SARS-CoV-2 infection. Via MiXCR, TCRdb re-called the 5' RACE reads, giving one row per CDR3 protein. The sample has 75,000 to 100,000 distinct CDR3 sequences, around 15% seen once. Sequencing was done on a sample of whole blood. The receptors shown here come from an adult who was a healthcare worker with PCR-confirmed SARS-CoV-2 infection or an uninfected control (not recorded which).

This clonotype was seen repeatedly, ten times or more. J is TRBJ1-1 and V is TRBV11-2; D is ambiguous. This CDR3 is built from 12 residues. V was cut by 3 bases and J by 4 bases, with 6 bases left in between. Germline-derived CDR1 and CDR2 are SGHAT and FQNNGV. This CDR3 is CASSFLGTEAFF. CDR3 nucleotides: TGTGCCAGCAGCTTCTTGGGCACTGAAGCTTTCTTT.

This clonotype was seen ten or more times. The chain recombines TRBV9 with TRBJ1-1; D might be TRBD1 (5 bases). Germline V gene data show CDR1 as SGDLS and CDR2 as YYNGEE. This CDR3 contains 14 residues. V shed 4 bases and J shed 6 bases, with 16 bases lying between them. The CDR3 region has the DNA TGTGCCAGCAGCCCAACAGGTTACGACGCTGAAGCTTTCTTT. Protein: CASSPTGYDAEAFF.

This clonotype was detected many times. V is TRBV7-9 and J is TRBJ2-2; 8 bases align to TRBD1. V lost 4 bases to trimming and J lost 0 bases; unmatched junction nucleotides: 7. There are 17 residues in the CDR3. Germline CDR1 and CDR2: SEHNR and FQNEAQ (reference sequence). The CDR3 bases are TGTGCCAGCAGCTCCCGGGACAGGACAGCGAACACCGGGGAGCTGTTTTTT. The encoded protein is CASSSRDRTANTGELFF.

This chain uses TRBV5-1 with TRBJ2-5; 7 bases are shared with TRBD1. The trim removed 4 bases at V and 3 bases at J, leaving 3 bases unmatched. This CDR3 spans 13 amino acids. The germline CDR1 and CDR2 sequences are SGHRS and YFSETQ. CDR3 nucleotide sequence: TGCGCCAGCAGCGTGCAGGGGGAAGAGACCCAGTACTTC. Amino acids: CASSVQGEETQYF. Using reference TRBV5-1 and TRBJ2-5 for the parts outside the CDR3, the full variable domain is KAGVTQTPRYLIKTRGQQVTLSCSPISGHRSVSWYQQTPGQGLQFLFEYFSETQRNKGNFPGRFSGRQFSNSRSEMNVSTLELGDSALYLCASSVQGEETQYFGPGTRLLVL.

This clonotype has at least ten counts. The V gene is TRBV6-5, the J gene TRBJ2-5; D is unclear. This CDR3 region has 13 residues. Trimming took off 8 bases at V and 1 base at J, with 11 bases between the two ends. The V gene's germline CDR1 is MNHEY and CDR2 SVGAGI. The CDR3 region is CASAFTVQETQYF. DNA of the CDR3: TGTGCCAGCGCATTCACAGTCCAAGAGACCCAGTACTTC.

The chain is built from TRBV6-1 and TRBJ1-1; D call uncertain. In germline, CDR1 is MNHNS, CDR2 SASEGT. The CDR3 is 15 residues long. Deletions cut 2 bases from V and 3 bases from J, with 13 bases between. The CDR3 DNA reads TGTGCCAGCAGTGAACAGCATGTTATGTACACTGAAGCTTTCTTT. Residues: CASSEQHVMYTEAFF.

This clonotype has just a few counts. The chain recombines TRBV2 with TRBJ2-5; TRBD2 matches at 7 bases. In germline, CDR1 is SNHLY, CDR2 FYNNEI. This CDR3 contains 13 residues. The V gene end was trimmed by 6 bases and the J gene end by 8 bases; junction bases not matched to a gene: 9. CDR3 region: CASSRGLESTQYF. The DNA for the CDR3 is TGTGCCAGCAGCCGCGGACTAGAGAGTACCCAGTACTTC.

The table lists this clonotype with a few counts. The rearrangement uses TRBV5-1 and TRBJ2-7, with a weak D call TRBD1 (6 bases). The CDR3 has 16 amino acids. The V gene's germline CDR1 is SGHRS and CDR2 YFSETQ. V lost 4 bases to trimming and J lost 3 bases, with 20 bases between them. The CDR3 DNA reads as TGCGCCAGCAGCGCCCTACAGGGCGCGAACTACTACGAGCAGTACGTC. Protein product: CASSALQGANYYEQYV.

The sample holds a few counts of this clonotype. This chain uses TRBV25-1 with TRBJ2-5; TRBD1 aligns across 8 bases. The germline gives CDR1 MGHDK, CDR2 SYGVNS. The CDR3 totals 15 residues. V shed 4 bases, J shed 5 bases, and the junction held 9 bases outside the gene matches. CDR3 sequence (DNA): TGTGCCAGCAGTGCGACAGGGGCCTTAGGCGAGACCCAGTACTTC. This translates into CASSATGALGETQYF.

The chain employs TRBV10-2 and TRBJ2-7, with unresolved D. The V and J ends lost 4 bases and 0 bases respectively, with 10 bases between them. From germline, CDR1 is WSHSY and CDR2 SAAADI. The CDR3 length is 14 residues. The CDR3 protein is CASSGYRDSYEQYV. CDR3 nucleotides: TGCGCCAGCAGTGGTTATAGGGACTCCTACGAGCAGTACGTC.

This clonotype was recorded once. CDR3 sequence: CASSENSMGQFF. The CDR3 DNA sequence: TGTGCCAGCAGTGAAAACAGCATGGGGCAGTTCTTC. The rearrangement joins TRBV6-1 to TRBJ2-1, with D unclear. The V end was cut by 2 bases, the J end by 12 bases, with 11 bases between. Germline V gives CDR1 MNHNS, CDR2 SASEGT. The CDR3 runs 12 residues.

This clonotype has only a few counts. V and J are TRBV5-1 and TRBJ2-3; weak D call: TRBD1 (6 bases). Germline V gene sequence: CDR1 SGHRS, CDR2 YFSETQ. The V end lost 4 bases, the J end lost 1 base, and 16 bases lay between the germline ends. The CDR3 sequence is 16 residues long. The CDR3, as DNA: TGCGCCAGCAGCAAAGGACAGATTGGAGGCACAGATACGCAGTATTTT. It translates to CASSKGQIGGTDTQYF.

This chain joins TRBV6-6 and TRBJ1-2; D possibly corresponds to TRBD1 (6 bases). Germline values: CDR1 MNHNY, CDR2 SVGAGI (reference sequence). The V and J ends lost 11 bases and 4 bases respectively, with 11 bases between them. The CDR3 loop spans 11 amino acids. CDR3 region: CALGQRYGYTF. As DNA, the CDR3 is TGTGCCCTCGGACAGCGCTATGGCTACACCTTC.

This clonotype was counted ten times or more. The DNA of the CDR3 is TGCGCCAGCCTAACCCGAAGACAAACTAGCAATCAGCCCCAGCATTTT. Residues: CASLTRRQTSNQPQHF. V and J are TRBV5-1 and TRBJ1-5; D remains unclear. Germline values: CDR1 SGHRS, CDR2 YFSETQ. V lost 7 bases and J lost 0, with 17 bases in between. The CDR3 is made up of 16 amino acids.

This clonotype was detected only a few times. The chain uses TRBV5-1 and TRBJ2-3; D may be TRBD1 (6 bases). Germline assignment: CDR1 SGHRS and CDR2 YFSETQ. V was cut by 4 bases and J by 0 bases, with 12 bases left in between. The CDR3 covers 15 residues. The CDR3 DNA reads as TGCGCCAGCAGCCTAGGGGGTAAAAGCACAGATACGCAGTATTTT. Amino acids: CASSLGGKSTDTQYF.

Worth noting for this clonotype: The CDR3 ends on some other residue instead of the conserved phenylalanine or tryptophan, so this is likely a read error. V usage is TRBV2 and J usage is TRBJ2-2; TRBD2 aligns across 7 bases. The CDR3 extends over 14 amino acids. Trimming cost V 7 bases and J 8 bases; bases outside gene matches: 10. Germline loops: CDR1 SNHLY, CDR2 FYNNEI. CDR3 nucleotide sequence: TGTGCCAGCATTGGGACTACCCTTCGGGGGGAGCTGTTTTCT. Translating it yields CASIGTTLRGELFS.

J is TRBJ2-1 and V is TRBV5-1, with 8 bases aligning to TRBD1. Germline CDR1 and CDR2: SGHRS and YFSETQ. Trimming at V came to 5 bases and at J to 7 bases, leaving 8 bases not matched to a gene. This CDR3 is built from 14 residues. The CDR3 coding sequence is TGCGCCAGCAGTCCGGACAGGGAAGGAAATGAGCAGTTCTTC. This encodes CASSPDREGNEQFF.